This T cell receptor (beta chain) was observed in a study of T cell changes during pregnancy in multiple sclerosis. Some clones are missing from TCRdb's copy, which holds only in-frame ones; the method was immunoSEQ multiplex PCR. The sample holds roughly 23,000 clones; around 89% are singletons and the top ten take under 8%. Germline V lookup: CDR1 MGHRA, CDR2 YSYEKL. Trimming took off 5 bases at V and 1 base at J, with 17 bases between the two ends. CDR3 length: 16 residues. Here the sequenced sample was CD8+ T cells from peripheral blood mononuclear cells, taken in the first trimester of pregnancy. This chain uses TRBV4-1 with TRBJ1-1; D ambiguous. This TCR came from a female donor with multiple sclerosis, enrolled in a pregnancy study. The CDR3 region has the DNA TGCGCCAGCAGCGAGACGGGAGGGCCTCCGAACACTGAAGCTTTCTTT. Its protein product is CASSETGGPPNTEAFF.